This entry describes one T cell receptor beta chain. Its cognate antigen has yet to be identified. Base qualities are not provided; no much larger clone lies one nucleotide away. Trimming takes 0 bases off V and 1 base off J; junction bases not matched to a gene: 5. Its CDR3 holds 15 amino acids, cysteine through phenylalanine. Just CDR3 DNA is preserved here, 45 bases in frame from base 1. In the germline V gene (reference sequence), CDR1 corresponds to DFQATT and CDR2 to SNEGSKA. The sample belongs to a study of blood T cells in healthy people across ages (dated by TCRdb to the mid-2010s). Turning to the overall study: In model experiments, roughly one uniquely barcoded TCR beta cDNA molecule per two T cells was captured by template switching. To track age-related changes in TCR beta repertoire diversity, the study relied on deep sequencing normalized with unique cDNA molecular identifiers. The donors were split into four age groups: young (average 16 years), middle-aged (over 35), aged (about 56) and long-lived (82). To avoid experimental bias, donors of different ages were distributed randomly across sequencing lanes. Using the same blood draw, the study looked at two additional independent replicas of 1 million unique cDNA reads for two donors, one aged 18 to 29 and the other aged 80 or older.

Systemically healthy Caucasian individuals from Russia, 35 to 40 in total and aged roughly 6 to 90 years, were included as donors. Around 9.7 milliliters of peripheral blood were collected from each donor into EDTA-treated Vacutainer tubes. Ficoll-Paque density-gradient centrifugation was used to isolate PBMCs, with at least 6.5 million obtained per sample. Total RNA was extracted from PBMCs with Trizol reagent, with at least 5.5 micrograms obtained per sample. Naive CD45RAhigh/CD27high T cell percentages were measured by flow cytometry on a PBMC aliquot from every donor. Library preparation was by 5' RACE. TCRdb shows the sequencer as Illumina HiSeq 2500. A second PCR of roughly 7 to 11 cycles was performed with a sample-barcoded 5' primer and a J-beta primer mix. A template-switch 5' adaptor carrying 12 random nucleotides introduced a unique molecular identifier onto each TCR beta cDNA molecule. Each sample yielded at least 2.5 million CDR3-containing paired-end reads. First-strand cDNA was synthesized from all RNA with the Mint cDNA synthesis kit, primed by a TRBC-specific oligonucleotide. After uracil-DNA glycosylase treatment, a first 18-cycle PCR used universal primers M1SS and BC2_uni_R on all cDNA. For the original study's pipeline: Normalization of each sample was performed by random selection of 1 million high-quality reads, each carrying a distinct molecular identifier. Instead of being binned into consensus sequences, reads that shared molecular identifiers were thrown out. CDR3 identification, clonotype clustering and error correction used MiTCR with a Q25 quality threshold and the strictest error-elimination algorithm. A nonparametric unseen species model with Euler transformation was used to estimate a lower bound on total TCR beta diversity. TCRdb itself trimmed the public reads at Q25 with fastp, ran MiXCR and retained productive beta chains. A single entry per CDR3 protein holds the most common genes and DNA from its merged rows. The V and J calls come from TCRdb's annotation, not from the publication. The sample data list 800,000 to 950,000 distinct CDR3 sequences, and 45% to 50% of these were observed just once. Around an eighth of the sample rests with the top ten.

The study at large found these results: Compared with the aged group, the long-lived group had more naive CD4+ T cells, fewer expanded clones and increased TCR diversity, a pattern suggesting age selection. Total diversity estimates from one million sequenced T cells were considered lower bounds and underestimates. Since profiling was done on bulk unsorted PBMCs, naive and antigen-experienced compartments could not be conclusively compared. Observed TCR beta diversity correlated strongly with the percentage of naive T cells measured by flow cytometry. As age increased, observed TCR beta diversity per million T cells dropped in a roughly linear way, and a significant reduction was already evident by age 40. Because the CMV infection status of the donors was unknown, age-related changes in expanded clonotypes may potentially have been confounded.

This chain is built from TRBV20-1 and TRBJ1-1, and 7 junction bases match TRBD1. What was sequenced was blood. The source is a man aged 25-45 years in good health. CDR3 protein: CSARESTGRNTEAFF. The DNA is TGCAGTGCTAGAGAATCGACAGGGCGGAACACTGAAGCTTTCTTT.